This T cell receptor (beta chain) is from a study of CXCR3-negative and CXCR3-positive naive CD8 T cells. For the study at large: Sequencing yielded 120 million to 150 million TRB reads, roughly 1.5 +/- 0.3 million per library. Notes on the study in general: Naive cells, whether CXCR3-negative or CXCR3-positive, had similar TRBV-TRBJ usage, while memory cells differed. Naive CXCR3-positive cells had TRB CDR3s more hydrophobic than those of CXCR3-negative naive cells.

Germline assignment: CDR1 SGHNT and CDR2 YYREEE (reference sequence). This CDR3 has 14 residues. Naive cells were sorted as CD45RO-, CCR7+, CD27+ and CD95-. It was by 5' RACE with UMI labels that the TRB cDNA libraries were prepared. From the 5' RACE reads, TCRdb lists one entry per CDR3 protein and no DNA. This sample's table reports around 110,000 distinct CDR3 sequences. As regards this clonotype: Its antigen remains unknown.

The receptor was isolated from a human donor in good health. Some clones in this sample may be carry-over from other donors' samples. The sample consisted of naive CXCR3+ CD8+ T cells from blood. The subset was: CD45RO-CCR7+CD27+CD95- naive CD8+ T cells expressing CXCR3 (TNR3+). This rearrangement joins TRBV5-4 to TRBJ2-1; TCRdb reports TRBD1, a call that lacks DNA to check it against. CDR3 amino acids: CASSAGQGINEQFF.